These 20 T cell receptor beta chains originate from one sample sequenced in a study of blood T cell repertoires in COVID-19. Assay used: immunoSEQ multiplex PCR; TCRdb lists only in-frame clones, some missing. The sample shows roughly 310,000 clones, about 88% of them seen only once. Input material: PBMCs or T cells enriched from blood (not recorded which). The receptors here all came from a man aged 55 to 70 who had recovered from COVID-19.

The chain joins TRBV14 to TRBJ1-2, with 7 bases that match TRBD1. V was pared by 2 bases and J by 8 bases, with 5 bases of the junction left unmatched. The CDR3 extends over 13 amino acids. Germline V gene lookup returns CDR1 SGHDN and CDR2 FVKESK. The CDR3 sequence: CASSQMTGTGYTF. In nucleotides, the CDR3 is TGTGCCAGCAGCCAAATGACAGGGACAGGCTACACCTTC.

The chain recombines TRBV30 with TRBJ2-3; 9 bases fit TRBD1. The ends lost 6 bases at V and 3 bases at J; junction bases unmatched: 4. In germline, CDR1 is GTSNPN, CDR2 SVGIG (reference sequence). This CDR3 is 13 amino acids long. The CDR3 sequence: CACWTGETDTQYF. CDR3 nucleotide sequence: TGTGCCTGCTGGACAGGGGAAACAGATACGCAGTATTTT.

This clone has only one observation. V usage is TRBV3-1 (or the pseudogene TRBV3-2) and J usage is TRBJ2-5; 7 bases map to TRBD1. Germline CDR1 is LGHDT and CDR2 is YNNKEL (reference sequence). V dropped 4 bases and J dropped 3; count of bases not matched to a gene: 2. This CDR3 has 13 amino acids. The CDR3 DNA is TGTGCCAGCAGCCCGGGACAGAAAGAGACCCAGTACTTC. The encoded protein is CASSPGQKETQYF.

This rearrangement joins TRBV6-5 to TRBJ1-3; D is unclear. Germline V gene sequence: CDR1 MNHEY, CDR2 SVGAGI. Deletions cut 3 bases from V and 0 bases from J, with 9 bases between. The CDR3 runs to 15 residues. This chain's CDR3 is CASSYSPVSGNTIYF. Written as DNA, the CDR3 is TGTGCCAGCAGTTATTCACCAGTCTCTGGAAACACCATATATTTT.

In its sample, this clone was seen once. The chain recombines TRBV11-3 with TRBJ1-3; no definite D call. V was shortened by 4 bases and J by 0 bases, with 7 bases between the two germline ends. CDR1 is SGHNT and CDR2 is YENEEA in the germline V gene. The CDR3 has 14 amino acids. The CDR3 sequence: CASSSESSGNTIYF. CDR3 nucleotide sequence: TGTGCCAGCAGCTCAGAGAGCTCTGGAAACACCATATATTTT.

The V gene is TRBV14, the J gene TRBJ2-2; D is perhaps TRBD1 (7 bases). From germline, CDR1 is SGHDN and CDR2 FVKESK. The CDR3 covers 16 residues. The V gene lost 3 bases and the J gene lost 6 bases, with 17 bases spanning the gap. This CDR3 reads CASSQARQGGAGELFF. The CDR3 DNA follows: TGTGCCAGCAGCCAGGCCAGACAGGGAGGTGCCGGGGAGCTGTTTTTT.

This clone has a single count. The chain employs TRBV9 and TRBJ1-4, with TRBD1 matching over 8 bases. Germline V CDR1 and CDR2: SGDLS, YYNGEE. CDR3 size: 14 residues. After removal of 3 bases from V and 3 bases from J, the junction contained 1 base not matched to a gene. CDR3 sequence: CASSATGANEKLFF. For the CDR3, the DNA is TGTGCCAGCAGCGCGACAGGGGCTAATGAAAAACTGTTTTTT.

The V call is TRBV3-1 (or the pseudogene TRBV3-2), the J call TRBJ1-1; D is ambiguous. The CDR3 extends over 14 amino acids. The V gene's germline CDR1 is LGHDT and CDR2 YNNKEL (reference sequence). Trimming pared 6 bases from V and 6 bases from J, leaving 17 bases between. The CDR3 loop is CASSLSGSRSEAFF. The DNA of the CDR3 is TGTGCCAGCAGTCTTTCAGGTTCTCGGTCTGAAGCTTTCTTT.

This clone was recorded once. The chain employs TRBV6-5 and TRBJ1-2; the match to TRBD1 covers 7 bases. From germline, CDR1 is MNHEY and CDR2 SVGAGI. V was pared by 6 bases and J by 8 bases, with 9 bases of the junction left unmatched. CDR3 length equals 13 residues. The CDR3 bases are TGTGCCAGCAGCCAAGGAGGGGGCCGCGGCTACACCTTC. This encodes CASSQGGGRGYTF.

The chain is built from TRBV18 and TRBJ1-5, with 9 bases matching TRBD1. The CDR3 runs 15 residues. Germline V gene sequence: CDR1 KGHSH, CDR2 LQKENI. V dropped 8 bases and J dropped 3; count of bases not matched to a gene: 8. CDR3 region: CASAIGTGYNQPQHF. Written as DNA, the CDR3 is TGTGCCAGCGCGATCGGGACAGGGTACAATCAGCCCCAGCATTTT.

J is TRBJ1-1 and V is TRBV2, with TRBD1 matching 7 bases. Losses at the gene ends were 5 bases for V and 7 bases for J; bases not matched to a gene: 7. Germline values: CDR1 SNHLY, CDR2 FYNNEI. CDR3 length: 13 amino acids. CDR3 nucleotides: TGTGCCAGCAGTCGAGGGGACAGCCTTGAAGCTTTCTTT. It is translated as CASSRGDSLEAFF. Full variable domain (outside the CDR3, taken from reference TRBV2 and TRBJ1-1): EPEVTQTPSHQVTQMGQEVILRCVPISNHLYFYWYRQILGQKVEFLVSFYNNEISEKSEIFDDQFSVERPDGSNFTLKIRSTKLEDSAMYFCASSRGDSLEAFFGQGTRLTVV.

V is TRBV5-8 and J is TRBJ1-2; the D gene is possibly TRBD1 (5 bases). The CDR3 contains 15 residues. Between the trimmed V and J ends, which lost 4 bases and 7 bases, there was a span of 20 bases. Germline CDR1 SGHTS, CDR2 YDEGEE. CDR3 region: CASSAGRRAFGGYTF. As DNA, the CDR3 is TGTGCCAGCAGCGCGGGACGGAGGGCCTTTGGTGGCTACACCTTC.

The CDR3 region has the DNA TGCAGCGTTTCGGAGTCGAGGAACACTGAAGCTTTCTTT. Amino acids: CSVSESRNTEAFF. This sequence joins TRBV29-1 and TRBJ1-1; D gene uncertain. V lost 5 bases and J 1 base, leaving 11 bases between the germline ends. Per germline, CDR1 SQVTM and CDR2 ANQGSEA. The CDR3 runs 13 residues.

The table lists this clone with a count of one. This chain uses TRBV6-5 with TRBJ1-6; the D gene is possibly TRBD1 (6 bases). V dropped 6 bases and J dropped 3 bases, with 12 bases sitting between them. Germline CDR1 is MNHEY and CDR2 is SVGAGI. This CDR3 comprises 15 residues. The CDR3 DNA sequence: TGTGCCAGCAGGTCTGTGGACAGCTATAATTCACCCCTCCACTTT. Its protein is CASRSVDSYNSPLHF.

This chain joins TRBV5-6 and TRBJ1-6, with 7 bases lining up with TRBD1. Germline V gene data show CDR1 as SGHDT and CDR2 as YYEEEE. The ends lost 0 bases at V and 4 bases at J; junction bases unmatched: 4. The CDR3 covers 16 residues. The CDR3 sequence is CASSLGQGLYNSPLHF. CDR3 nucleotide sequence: TGTGCCAGCAGCTTGGGACAGGGCCTTTATAATTCACCCCTCCACTTT.

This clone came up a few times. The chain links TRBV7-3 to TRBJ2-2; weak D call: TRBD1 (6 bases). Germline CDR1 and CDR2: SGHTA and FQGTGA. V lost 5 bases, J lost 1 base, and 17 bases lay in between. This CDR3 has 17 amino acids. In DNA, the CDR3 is TGTGCCAGCAGCCCCATTTCGCGCAGGGGGAACACCGGGGAGCTGTTTTTT. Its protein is CASSPISRRGNTGELFF.

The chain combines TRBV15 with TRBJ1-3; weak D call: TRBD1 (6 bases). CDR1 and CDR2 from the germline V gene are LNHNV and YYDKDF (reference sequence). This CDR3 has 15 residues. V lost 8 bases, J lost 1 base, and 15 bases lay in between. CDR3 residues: CATGAGAASGNTIYF. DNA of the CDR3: TGTGCCACCGGAGCGGGGGCGGCGTCTGGAAACACCATATATTTT.

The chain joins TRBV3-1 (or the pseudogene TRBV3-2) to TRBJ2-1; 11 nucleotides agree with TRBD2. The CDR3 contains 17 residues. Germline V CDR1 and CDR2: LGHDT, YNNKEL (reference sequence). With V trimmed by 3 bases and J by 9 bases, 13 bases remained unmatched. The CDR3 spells CASSQASLAGVIGEQFF. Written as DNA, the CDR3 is TGTGCCAGCAGCCAGGCCTCACTAGCGGGAGTGATTGGTGAGCAGTTCTTC.

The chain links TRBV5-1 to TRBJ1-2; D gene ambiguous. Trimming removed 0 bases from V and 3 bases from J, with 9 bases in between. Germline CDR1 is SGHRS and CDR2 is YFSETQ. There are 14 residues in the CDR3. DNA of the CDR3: TGCGCCAGCAGCTTGGGCGCGGGCGACTATGGCTACACCTTC. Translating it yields CASSLGAGDYGYTF.

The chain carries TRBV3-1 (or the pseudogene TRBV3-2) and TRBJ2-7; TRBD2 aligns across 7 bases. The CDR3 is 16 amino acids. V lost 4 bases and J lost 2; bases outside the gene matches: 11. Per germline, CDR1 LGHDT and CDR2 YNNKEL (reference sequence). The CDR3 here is CASSPLGRGNAYEQYF. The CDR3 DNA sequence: TGTGCCAGCAGCCCATTAGGGAGGGGCAATGCCTACGAGCAGTACTTC.